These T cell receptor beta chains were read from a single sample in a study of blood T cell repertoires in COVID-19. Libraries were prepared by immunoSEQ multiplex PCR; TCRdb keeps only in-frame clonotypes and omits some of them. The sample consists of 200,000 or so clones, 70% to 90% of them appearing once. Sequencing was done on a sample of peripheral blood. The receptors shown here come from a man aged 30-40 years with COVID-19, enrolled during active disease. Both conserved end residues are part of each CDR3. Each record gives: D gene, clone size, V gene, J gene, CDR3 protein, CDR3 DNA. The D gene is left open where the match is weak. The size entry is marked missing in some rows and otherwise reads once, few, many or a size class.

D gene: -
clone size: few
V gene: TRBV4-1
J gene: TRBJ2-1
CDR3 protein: CASSQDLREQFF
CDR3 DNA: TGCGCCAGCAGCCAAGATCTGCGCGAGCAGTTCTTC

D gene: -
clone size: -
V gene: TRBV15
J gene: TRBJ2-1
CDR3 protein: CATSIYEGSYNEQFF
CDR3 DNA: TGTGCCACCAGCATTTACGAGGGCTCCTACAATGAGCAGTTCTTC

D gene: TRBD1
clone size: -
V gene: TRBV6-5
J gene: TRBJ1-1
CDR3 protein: CASSYQGAAEAFF
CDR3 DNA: TGTGCCAGCAGTTACCAGGGGGCTGCTGAAGCTTTCTTT

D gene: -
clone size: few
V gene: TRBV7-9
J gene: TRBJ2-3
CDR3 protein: CASSPRRGRADTQYF
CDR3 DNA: TGTGCCAGCAGCCCAAGGAGGGGGCGGGCAGATACGCAGTATTTT

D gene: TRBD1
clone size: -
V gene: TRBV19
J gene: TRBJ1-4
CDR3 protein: CASSIDTGTGLALEEKLFF
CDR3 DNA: TGTGCCAGTAGTATTGACACAGGGACAGGCCTAGCTCTGGAAGAAAAACTGTTTTTT

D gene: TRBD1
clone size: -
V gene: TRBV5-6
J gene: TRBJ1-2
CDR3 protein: CASSRDRDYGYTF
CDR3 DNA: TGTGCCAGCAGCCGGGACAGGGATTATGGCTACACCTTC

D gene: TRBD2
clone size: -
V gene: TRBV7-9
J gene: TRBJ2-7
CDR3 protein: CASSPSAGTSGPNSYEQYF
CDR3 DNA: TGTGCCAGCAGCCCATCGGCCGGGACTAGCGGGCCTAACTCCTACGAGCAGTACTTC

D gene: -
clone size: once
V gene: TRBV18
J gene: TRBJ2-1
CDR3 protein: CASSLSGSYNEQFF
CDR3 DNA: TGTGCCAGCTCACTTTCCGGGAGTTACAATGAGCAGTTCTTC

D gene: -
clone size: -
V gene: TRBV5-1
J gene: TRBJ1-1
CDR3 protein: CASSLVRVNTEAFF
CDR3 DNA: TGCGCCAGCAGCTTGGTTCGGGTGAACACTGAAGCTTTCTTT

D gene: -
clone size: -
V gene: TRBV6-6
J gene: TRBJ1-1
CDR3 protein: CASSDTRNTEAFF
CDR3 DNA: TGTGCCAGCAGTGACACACGGAACACTGAAGCTTTCTTT

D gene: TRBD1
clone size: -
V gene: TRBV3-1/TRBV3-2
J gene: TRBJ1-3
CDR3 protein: CASSHRGLGNTIYF
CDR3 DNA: TGTGCCAGCAGCCACAGGGGGCTTGGAAACACCATATATTTT

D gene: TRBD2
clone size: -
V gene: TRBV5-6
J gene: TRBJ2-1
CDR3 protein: CASSLVGSGGPYNEQFF
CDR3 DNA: TGTGCCAGCAGCTTGGTGGGAAGCGGGGGGCCCTACAATGAGCAGTTCTTC

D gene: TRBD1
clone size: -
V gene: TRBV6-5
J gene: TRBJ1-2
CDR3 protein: CAIAPGQLSYGYTF
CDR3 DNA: TGTGCCATTGCGCCGGGACAGCTATCCTATGGCTACACCTTC

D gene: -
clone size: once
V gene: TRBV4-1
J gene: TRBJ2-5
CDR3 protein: CASSPFSRGQETQYF
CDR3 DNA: TGCGCCAGCAGCCCCTTTAGCAGGGGTCAAGAGACCCAGTACTTC

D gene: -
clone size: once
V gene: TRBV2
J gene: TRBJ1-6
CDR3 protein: CASNGQFRFSPLHF
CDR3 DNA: TGTGCCAGCAACGGACAATTCAGGTTCTCACCCCTCCACTTT

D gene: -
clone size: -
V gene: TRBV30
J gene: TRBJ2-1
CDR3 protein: CAWRETVGGSYNEQFF
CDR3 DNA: TGTGCCTGGAGGGAAACAGTAGGGGGCTCCTACAATGAGCAGTTCTTC

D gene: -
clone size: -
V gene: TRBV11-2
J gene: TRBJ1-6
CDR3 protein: CASILRGPGVSPLHF
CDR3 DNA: TGTGCCAGCATCTTACGTGGGCCAGGGGTCTCACCCCTCCACTTT

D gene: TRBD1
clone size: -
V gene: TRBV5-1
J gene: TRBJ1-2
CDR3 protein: CASSLQGRGQSNYGYTF
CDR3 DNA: TGCGCCAGCAGCTTGCAGGGAAGGGGACAGTCTAACTATGGCTACACCTTC

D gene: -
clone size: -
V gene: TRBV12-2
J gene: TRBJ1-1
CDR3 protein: CASRRDRGYLNTEAFF
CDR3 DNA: TGTGCAAGTCGCCGGGACAGGGGGTACCTGAACACTGAAGCTTTCTTT

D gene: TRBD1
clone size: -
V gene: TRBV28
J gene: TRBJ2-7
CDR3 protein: CASSIDRAYEQYF
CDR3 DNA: TGTGCCAGCAGTATAGACAGGGCCTACGAGCAGTACTTC

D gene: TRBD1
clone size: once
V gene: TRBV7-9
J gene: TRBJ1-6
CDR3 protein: CASQRTGWDNSPLHF
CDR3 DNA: TGTGCCAGCCAGCGGACAGGGTGGGATAATTCACCCCTCCACTTT

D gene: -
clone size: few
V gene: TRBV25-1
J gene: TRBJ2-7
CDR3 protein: CASSEYRDPSYEQYF
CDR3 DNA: TGTGCCAGCAGTGAATATCGGGATCCTTCCTACGAGCAGTACTTC

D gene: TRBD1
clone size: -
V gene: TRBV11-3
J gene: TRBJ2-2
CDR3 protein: CASSWGQGNTGELFF
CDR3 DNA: TGTGCCAGCAGCTGGGGACAGGGTAACACCGGGGAGCTGTTTTTT

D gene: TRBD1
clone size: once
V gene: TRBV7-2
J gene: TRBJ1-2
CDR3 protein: CASSLGQGYGYTF
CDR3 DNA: TGTGCCAGCAGCTTAGGACAGGGGTATGGCTACACCTTC

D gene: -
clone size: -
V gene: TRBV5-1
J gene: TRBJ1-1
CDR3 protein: CASSSTERMDTEAFF
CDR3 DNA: TGCGCCAGCAGCTCCACGGAGAGAATGGACACTGAAGCTTTCTTT

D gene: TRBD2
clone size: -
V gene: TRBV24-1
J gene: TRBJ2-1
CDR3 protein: CATSDPLAGGVNEQFF
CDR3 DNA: TGTGCCACCAGTGATCCTCTAGCGGGGGGTGTCAATGAGCAGTTCTTC

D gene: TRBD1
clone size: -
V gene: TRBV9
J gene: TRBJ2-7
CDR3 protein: CASSRTGTGNEQYF
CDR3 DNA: TGTGCCAGCAGCCGCACCGGGACAGGAAACGAGCAGTACTTC

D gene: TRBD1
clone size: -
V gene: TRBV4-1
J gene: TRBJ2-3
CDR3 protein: CASSQGQGPSTDTQYF
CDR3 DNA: TGCGCCAGCAGCCAAGGACAGGGGCCCAGCACAGATACGCAGTATTTT

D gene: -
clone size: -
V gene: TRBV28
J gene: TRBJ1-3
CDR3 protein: CASSFDRIYGNTIYF
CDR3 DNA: TGTGCCAGCAGTTTCGACAGGATTTACGGAAACACCATATATTTT

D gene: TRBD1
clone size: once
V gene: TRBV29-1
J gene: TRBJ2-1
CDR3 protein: CSGLGTVYNEQFF
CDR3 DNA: TGCAGCGGGTTAGGGACAGTCTACAATGAGCAGTTCTTC

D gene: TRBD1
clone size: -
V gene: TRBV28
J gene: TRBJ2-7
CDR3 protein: CASSFSVQGFYEQYF
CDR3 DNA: TGTGCCAGCAGTTTTTCAGTACAGGGGTTCTACGAGCAGTACTTC

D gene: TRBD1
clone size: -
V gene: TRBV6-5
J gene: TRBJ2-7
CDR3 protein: CASISGQGHYEQYF
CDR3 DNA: TGTGCCAGCATATCAGGACAGGGACACTACGAGCAGTACTTC

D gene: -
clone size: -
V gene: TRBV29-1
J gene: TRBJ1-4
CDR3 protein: CSVAGQSTNEKLFF
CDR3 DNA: TGCAGCGTTGCAGGGCAGTCAACTAATGAAAAACTGTTTTTT

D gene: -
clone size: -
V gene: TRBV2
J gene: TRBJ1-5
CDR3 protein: CASNPEGGYSNQPQHF
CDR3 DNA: TGTGCCAGCAATCCGGAGGGTGGATATAGCAATCAGCCCCAGCATTTT

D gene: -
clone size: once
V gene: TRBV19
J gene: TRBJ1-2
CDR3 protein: CASSAQGFGYTF
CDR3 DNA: TGTGCCAGTAGTGCACAGGGCTTTGGCTACACCTTC

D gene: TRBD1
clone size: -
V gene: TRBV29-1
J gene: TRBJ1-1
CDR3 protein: CSVGRQGNTEAFF
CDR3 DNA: TGCAGCGTCGGTCGACAGGGTAACACTGAAGCTTTCTTT

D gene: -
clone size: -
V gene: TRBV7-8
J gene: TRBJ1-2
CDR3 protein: CASSLYGDYGYTF
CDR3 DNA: TGTGCCAGCAGCTTGTACGGGGACTATGGCTACACCTTC

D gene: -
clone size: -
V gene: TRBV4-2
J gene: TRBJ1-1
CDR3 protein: CASSHRPRGGNTEAFF
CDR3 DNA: TGTGCCAGCAGCCACAGACCTCGGGGGGGGAACACTGAAGCTTTCTTT

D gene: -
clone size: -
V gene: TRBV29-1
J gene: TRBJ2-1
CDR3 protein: CSVGRVNEQFF
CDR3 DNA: TGCAGCGTTGGCAGGGTCAATGAGCAGTTCTTC

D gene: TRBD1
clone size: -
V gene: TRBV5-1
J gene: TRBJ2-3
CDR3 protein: CASSLSDRGDTQYF
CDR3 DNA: TGCGCCAGCAGCTTATCGGACAGGGGGGATACGCAGTATTTT

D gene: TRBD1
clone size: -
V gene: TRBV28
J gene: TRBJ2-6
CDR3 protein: CASSTDRAGANVLTF
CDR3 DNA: TGTGCCAGCAGTACCGACAGGGCCGGGGCCAACGTCCTGACTTTC

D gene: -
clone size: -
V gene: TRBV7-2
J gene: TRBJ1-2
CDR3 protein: CASSLAGLGYGYTF
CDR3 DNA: TGTGCCAGCAGCTTAGCTGGGCTGGGCTATGGCTACACCTTC

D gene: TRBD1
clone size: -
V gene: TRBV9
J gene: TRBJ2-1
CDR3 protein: CASSVATGSIHEQFF
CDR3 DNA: TGTGCCAGCAGCGTAGCGACAGGGTCTATCCATGAGCAGTTCTTC

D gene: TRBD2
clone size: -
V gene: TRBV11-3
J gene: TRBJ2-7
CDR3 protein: CASSLEAGGTYEQYF
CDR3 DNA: TGTGCCAGCAGCTTAGAGGCGGGAGGGACCTACGAGCAGTACTTC

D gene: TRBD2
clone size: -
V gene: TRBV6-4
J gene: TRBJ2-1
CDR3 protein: CASSQLAGGYNEQFF
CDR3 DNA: TGTGCCAGCAGTCAATTAGCGGGAGGCTACAATGAGCAGTTCTTC

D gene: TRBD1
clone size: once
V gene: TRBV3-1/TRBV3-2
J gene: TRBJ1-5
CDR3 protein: CASSQDPGTGLNQPQHF
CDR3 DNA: TGTGCCAGCAGCCAAGACCCGGGGACAGGTCTTAATCAGCCCCAGCATTTT

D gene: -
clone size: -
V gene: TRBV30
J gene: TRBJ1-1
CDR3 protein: CAWGRGGSEAFF
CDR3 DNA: TGTGCCTGGGGGAGGGGGGGGAGTGAAGCTTTCTTT

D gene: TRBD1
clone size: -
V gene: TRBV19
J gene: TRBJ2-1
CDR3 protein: CASTTGGPYNEQFF
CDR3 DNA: TGTGCCAGTACTACAGGGGGTCCCTACAATGAGCAGTTCTTC